The clone carrying this T cell receptor (beta chain) was found many times. Its antigen is not identified. TCR beta VDJ and CDR3 were profiled, and genomic DNA was the template. TCRdb processed the reads anew with MiXCR; each CDR3 protein has one entry. The sample has about 20,000 distinct CDR3 sequences, almost 40% seen once. The entry originates in a study of CD8+CD57+ T cells in acquired aplastic anemia. Study results and caveats: Among patients, total CD4+ and CD8+ pools exceeded CD8+CD57+ cells in diversity. Any difference that existed in CD8+ Simpson's diversity between patients and controls was not significant.

Patients chosen for sequencing had shown CD8+CD57+ cell expansion by flow cytometry. Sequences were obtained from CD8+CD57+ T cells sorted from PBMCs. Subset here: bead-enriched CD8+CD57+ effector memory T cells from SAA patients. This receptor was taken from a human donor with aplastic anemia.

The CDR3 loop is CSAREVTQQYF. CDR3 DNA sequence: TGCAGTGCTAGAGAGGTGACACAGCAGTATTTT. The chain recombines TRBV20-1 with TRBJ2-3; the D is unclear. The CDR3 sequence is 11 residues long. The germline V gene has CDR1 DFQATT and CDR2 SNEGSKA (reference sequence). V gave up 0 bases and J gave up 11 bases, with 9 bases separating them.